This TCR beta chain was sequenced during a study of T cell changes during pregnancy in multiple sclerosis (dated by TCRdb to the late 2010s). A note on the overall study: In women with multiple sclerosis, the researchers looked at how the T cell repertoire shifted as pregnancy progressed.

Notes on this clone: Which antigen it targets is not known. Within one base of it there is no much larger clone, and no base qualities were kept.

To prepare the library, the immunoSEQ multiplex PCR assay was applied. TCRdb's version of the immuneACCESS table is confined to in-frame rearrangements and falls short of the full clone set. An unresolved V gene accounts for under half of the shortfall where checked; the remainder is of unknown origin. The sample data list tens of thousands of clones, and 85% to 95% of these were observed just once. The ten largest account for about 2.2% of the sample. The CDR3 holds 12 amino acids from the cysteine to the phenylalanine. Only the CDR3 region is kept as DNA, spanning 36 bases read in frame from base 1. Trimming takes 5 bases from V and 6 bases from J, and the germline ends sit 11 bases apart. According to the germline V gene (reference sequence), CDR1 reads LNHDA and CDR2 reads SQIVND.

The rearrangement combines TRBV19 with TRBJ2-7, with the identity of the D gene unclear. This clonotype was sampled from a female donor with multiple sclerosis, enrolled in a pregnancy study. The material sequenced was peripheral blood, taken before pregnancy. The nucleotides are TGTGCCAGTAGTCCCACCTCCGGCGAGCAGTACTTC. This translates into CASSPTSGEQYF.